A single sample is the source of the 28 T cell receptor beta chains below, sequenced in a study of technical replicates of blood from several donors. The data were produced by immunoSEQ multiplex PCR, yet TCRdb's version contains in-frame clones alone and is incomplete. The sample carries 50,000 to 80,000 clones, approximately 90% recorded once. The source material was PBMCs. These receptor sequences come from a human donor in good health. Some clones in this sample may be carry-over from other donors' samples.

The V and J genes are TRBV4-3 and TRBJ2-7, with 9 bases identical to TRBD2. The CDR3 spans 15 residues. Germline CDR1 LGHNA, CDR2 YSLEER. With V trimmed by 0 bases and J by 0 bases, 0 bases remained unmatched. CDR3 in DNA: TGCGCCAGCAGCCAAGAGCGGGAGGGCTCCTACGAGCAGTACTTC. Amino acids: CASSQEREGSYEQYF.

This chain uses TRBV9 with TRBJ2-5; 7 nucleotides line up with TRBD1. CDR3 length: 15 amino acids. Losses at the gene ends were 3 bases for V and 4 bases for J; bases not matched to a gene: 9. From germline, CDR1 is SGDLS and CDR2 YYNGEE. CDR3 sequence (DNA): TGTGCCAGCAGCGCCATGAACGGGGACAGAGAGACCCAGTACTTC. Residues: CASSAMNGDRETQYF.

This chain joins TRBV7-9 and TRBJ1-5; D unresolved. This CDR3 is built from 12 residues. Germline V gene sequence: CDR1 SEHNR, CDR2 FQNEAQ (reference sequence). V dropped 4 bases and J dropped 5 bases, with 6 bases sitting between them. CDR3 DNA: TGTGCCAGCAGCTGGTCGGATCAGCCCCAGCATTTT. Translated: CASSWSDQPQHF.

The rearrangement links TRBV29-1 to TRBJ2-1, with a tentative D call TRBD2 (7 bases). This CDR3 has 14 residues. V was pared by 5 bases and J by 1 base, with 12 bases between. Germline CDR1 is SQVTM and CDR2 is ANQGSEA. The CDR3 DNA reads as TGCAGCGTTAGGGGGGGGCAGTCCTACAATGAGCAGTTCTTC. It yields the protein CSVRGGQSYNEQFF.

The J gene is TRBJ2-5, the V gene TRBV25-1; D gene unclear. CDR3 size: 10 residues. Trimming cost V 6 bases and J 5 bases, with 4 bases left between them. Germline CDR1 reads MGHDK; CDR2 reads SYGVNS. The CDR3 region is CASSRETQYF. CDR3 DNA: TGTGCCAGCAGCAGGGAGACCCAGTACTTC.

The rearrangement links TRBV6-7 to TRBJ1-2; possible D gene TRBD1, 6 bases. TRBV6-7 is an open reading frame whose function is uncertain. V lost 1 base, J lost 9 bases, and 12 bases lay in between. CDR3 length: 13 residues. The CDR3 nucleotides read TGTGCCAGCAGTTACTTCTCTCAGGGGAGCTACACCTTC. It specifies CASSYFSQGSYTF.

This clone was counted once. The V and J genes are TRBV30 and TRBJ1-5, with TRBD1 identical over 7 bases. The CDR3 runs 13 residues. The germline CDR1 and CDR2 sequences are GTSNPN and SVGIG (reference sequence). Losses at the gene ends were 7 bases for V and 6 bases for J; bases not matched to a gene: 9. CDR3 region: CAYNRGAGQPQHF. The CDR3 region has the DNA TGTGCCTACAACAGGGGCGCGGGTCAGCCCCAGCATTTT. Full variable domain (remainder filled in from reference TRBV30 and TRBJ1-5): SQTIHQWPATLVQPVGSPLSLECTVEGTSNPNLYWYRQAAGRGLQLLFYSVGIGQISSEVPQNLSASRPQDRQFILSSKKLLLSDSGFYLCAYNRGAGQPQHFGDGTRLSIL.

CDR3: CASSHSGELFF. Here the CDR3 DNA reads TGCGCCAGCAGCCACAGCGGGGAGCTGTTTTTT. This chain links TRBV5-1 with TRBJ2-2; D unresolved. This CDR3 contains 11 residues. Germline CDR1 reads SGHRS; CDR2 reads YFSETQ. V lost 4 bases to trimming and J lost 7 bases, with 5 bases between them.

In this sample, this clone turned up a few times. The chain joins TRBV4-3 to TRBJ2-1; TRBD1 aligns across 8 bases. The germline CDR1 and CDR2 sequences are LGHNA and YSLEER. The CDR3 loop spans 16 amino acids. Trimming removed 0 bases from V and 4 bases from J; junction bases left unmatched: 5. The CDR3 loop reads CASSQDGQGAYNEQFF. The CDR3 region has the DNA TGCGCCAGCAGCCAAGACGGGCAGGGGGCATACAATGAGCAGTTCTTC.

The chain's CDR3 is CAISEFRGEAEAFF. The CDR3 region has the DNA TGTGCCATCAGTGAGTTTCGGGGAGAGGCTGAAGCTTTCTTT. This chain links TRBV10-3 with TRBJ1-1; D not certain. The CDR3 has 14 amino acids. V was cut by 1 base and J by 6 bases, with 12 bases left in between. CDR1 is ENHRY, CDR2 SYGVKD, per germline.

The chain employs TRBV2 and TRBJ1-5, with no clear D. V was clipped by 1 base and J by 2 bases, with 9 bases between them. The CDR3 consists of 15 residues. Germline lookup yields CDR1 SNHLY and CDR2 FYNNEI. In DNA form, the CDR3 reads TGTGCCAGCAGTGAAGGTTTGGCTGGCAATCAGCCCCAGCATTTT. It translates to CASSEGLAGNQPQHF. Full variable domain (outside the CDR3, taken from reference TRBV2 and TRBJ1-5): EPEVTQTPSHQVTQMGQEVILRCVPISNHLYFYWYRQILGQKVEFLVSFYNNEISEKSEIFDDQFSVERPDGSNFTLKIRSTKLEDSAMYFCASSEGLAGNQPQHFGDGTRLSIL.

This chain uses TRBV5-4 with TRBJ2-6; possibly TRBD1 for D (6 bases). V shed 6 bases and J shed 2 bases, with 12 bases lying between them. The CDR3 contains 15 residues. Germline-derived CDR1 and CDR2 are SGHNT and YYREEE (reference sequence). This CDR3 is CASNNRVPGANVLTF. In DNA, the CDR3 is TGTGCCAGCAACAACAGGGTCCCTGGGGCCAACGTCCTGACTTTC.

The genes are TRBV5-4 and TRBJ2-7; TRBD2 is a possible D gene (5 bases). The germline V gene has CDR1 SGHNT and CDR2 YYREEE (reference sequence). Deletions cut 4 bases from V and 2 bases from J, with 16 bases between. The CDR3 has 15 amino acids. CDR3 coding DNA: TGTGCCAGCAGCGAGGGCCGTATTGTACCCTACGAGCAGTACTTC. Protein sequence: CASSEGRIVPYEQYF.

V is TRBV7-2 and J is TRBJ2-5; 7 bases agree with TRBD2. CDR1 and CDR2 (germline): SGHTA, FQGNSA. Trimming at V came to 1 base and at J to 4 bases, leaving 6 bases not matched to a gene. CDR3 length equals 15 residues. The CDR3 region is CASSLEKRGVETQYF. In DNA form, the CDR3 reads TGTGCCAGCAGCTTAGAGAAACGGGGGGTAGAGACCCAGTACTTC.

V usage is TRBV27 and J usage is TRBJ1-4; 10 bases match TRBD1. The V gene's germline CDR1 is MNHEY and CDR2 SMNVEV (reference sequence). This CDR3 is built from 14 residues. V shed 2 bases, J shed 7 bases, and the junction held 1 base outside the gene matches. The CDR3 region is CASSLRTGGEKLFF. In nucleotides, the CDR3 is TGTGCCAGCAGTTTAAGGACAGGGGGTGAAAAACTGTTTTTT.

CDR3 nucleotide sequence: TGTGCCAGCAGCTCGACTAGCGGGGGGACGACCTACGAGCAGTACTTC. This gives the protein CASSSTSGGTTYEQYF. The chain uses TRBV7-9 and TRBJ2-7, with 13 positions matching TRBD2. Unmatched junction bases numbered 5, after V lost 4 bases and J lost 2 bases. In germline, CDR1 is SEHNR, CDR2 FQNEAQ (reference sequence). The CDR3 has 16 residues.

The genes are TRBV9 and TRBJ1-4, with 9 bases lining up with TRBD1. The CDR3 is 16 residues long. Trimming removed 4 bases from V and 6 bases from J; junction bases left unmatched: 10. The germline V gene encodes CDR1 SGDLS and CDR2 YYNGEE. In nucleotides, the CDR3 is TGTGCCAGCAGCTCCCCCCCGGGGACAGGGTATGAAAAACTGTTTTTT. Protein sequence: CASSSPPGTGYEKLFF.

The chain couples TRBV5-1 to TRBJ1-6; 7 bases agree with TRBD1. This CDR3 is 14 amino acids long. With 3 bases clipped from V and 8 bases from J, the junction kept 5 bases outside the gene matches. Germline loops: CDR1 SGHRS, CDR2 YFSETQ. Here the CDR3 DNA reads TGCGCCAGCAGCTCCGGGACAGCCGATTCACCCCTCCACTTT. This codes for CASSSGTADSPLHF.

The chain recombines TRBV10-3 with TRBJ2-7, with TRBD2 identical over 8 bases. The CDR3 is 16 amino acids. From germline, CDR1 is ENHRY and CDR2 SYGVKD. V was pared by 2 bases and J by 3 bases, with 9 bases of the junction left unmatched. The CDR3: CAISEPPWSGSYEQYF. DNA for the CDR3: TGTGCCATCAGTGAGCCGCCTTGGAGCGGGAGCTACGAGCAGTACTTC.

DNA for the CDR3: TGCGCCAGCAGCCAAGAATGGAGGGTAGCGGCCCTTGCTGAGCAGTTCTTC. Its protein is CASSQEWRVAALAEQFF. The chain is built from TRBV4-1 and TRBJ2-1; D is perhaps TRBD2 (6 bases). Trimming pared 0 bases from V and 9 bases from J, leaving 21 bases between. Germline assignment: CDR1 MGHRA and CDR2 YSYEKL. CDR3 size: 17 residues.

This chain links TRBV7-8 with TRBJ2-5; the match to TRBD2 covers 10 bases. V trimming: 4 bases; J trimming: 3 bases; junction bases outside the gene matches: 2. Germline values: CDR1 SGHVS, CDR2 FQNEAQ. This CDR3 is built from 14 residues. The CDR3 region is CASSSLAGEETQYF. The CDR3 DNA reads as TGTGCCAGCAGCTCCCTAGCGGGAGAAGAGACCCAGTACTTC.

This clone came up a few times. This rearrangement joins TRBV25-1 to TRBJ2-7; the match to TRBD2 covers 9 bases. Germline CDR1 and CDR2: MGHDK and SYGVNS. Trimming removed 3 bases from V and 3 bases from J; junction bases left unmatched: 3. The CDR3 totals 14 residues. The CDR3 nucleotides are TGTGCCAGCAGTGATATGACTAGCGGCTACGAGCAGTACTTC. Residues: CASSDMTSGYEQYF.

The chain couples TRBV13 to TRBJ2-3, with 8 bases matching TRBD1. Germline V lookup: CDR1 PRHDT, CDR2 FYEKMQ (reference sequence). The CDR3 runs 14 residues. The trim removed 5 bases at V and 7 bases at J, leaving 8 bases unmatched. The CDR3 protein is CASSDTRGLNTQYF. The CDR3 DNA sequence: TGTGCCAGCAGCGACACCAGGGGGCTGAATACGCAGTATTTT.

The chain links TRBV5-4 to TRBJ2-3; D is unresolved. Trimming shortened V by 5 bases and J by 0 bases, and 13 bases separated the two germline ends. Germline V gene lookup returns CDR1 SGHNT and CDR2 YYREEE (reference sequence). The CDR3 is 15 amino acids. CDR3 sequence: CASSLEASSTDTQYF. The DNA for the CDR3 is TGTGCCAGCAGTCTTGAGGCTTCTAGCACAGATACGCAGTATTTT.

The genes are TRBV19 and TRBJ2-2, with a weak D call TRBD2 (5 bases). Germline V gene lookup returns CDR1 LNHDA and CDR2 SQIVND (reference sequence). V was trimmed by 9 bases and J by 2 bases, leaving 25 bases between them. The CDR3 has 18 amino acids. The CDR3 DNA sequence: TGTGCCAGCACACGTGGGAGAATTGGAACGGACAACACCGGGGAGCTGTTTTTT. Encoded protein: CASTRGRIGTDNTGELFF.

This chain connects TRBV27 to TRBJ2-1; the D gene is possibly TRBD1 (6 bases). Germline CDR1 MNHEY, CDR2 SMNVEV (reference sequence). The CDR3 totals 13 residues. The ends were cut back, 10 bases at V and 8 bases at J, with 18 bases in the middle. In DNA, the CDR3 is TGTGCCACCACTGGGGGCGCCTATGATGAGCAGTTCTTC. Its translation: CATTGGAYDEQFF.

V usage is TRBV19 and J usage is TRBJ1-5; TRBD1 agrees at 9 bases. The CDR3 runs 13 residues. V dropped 8 bases and J dropped 7; count of bases not matched to a gene: 6. Germline V lookup: CDR1 LNHDA, CDR2 SQIVND (reference sequence). The CDR3 sequence is CASGTGGEQPQHF. As DNA, the CDR3 is TGTGCCAGTGGCACAGGGGGCGAACAGCCCCAGCATTTT.

V usage is TRBV5-1 and J usage is TRBJ2-3, with a weak D call TRBD2 (6 bases). Germline CDR1 reads SGHRS; CDR2 reads YFSETQ. Trimming pared 0 bases from V and 2 bases from J, leaving 10 bases between. This CDR3 has 15 residues. CDR3 DNA: TGCGCCAGCAGCTTGGCGGGGGTGGCCACAGATACGCAGTATTTT. Translated: CASSLAGVATDTQYF.